This TCR beta chain was sequenced for a study of breast tumors, draining lymph nodes, adjacent tissues. General observations from the study: Data fit most tumor T cells coming from lymph node, expanding in tumor. Compared with lymph nodes, tumors were less diverse; compared with nontumor tissue, more. Compared with basal-like, luminal-like tumors shared significantly more repertoire with nontumor tissue. Data only fit, rather than demonstrated, lymph node origin of most tumor T cells.

The CDR3 loop spans 13 amino acids. Deletions cut 3 bases from V and 1 base from J, with 9 bases between. Germline assignment: CDR1 DFQATT and CDR2 SNEGSKA (reference sequence). Breast cancer patients provided tissue from their axillary draining lymph nodes. MiXCR, run by TCRdb on the multiplex PCR reads, gives a single entry per CDR3 protein. The sample lists under 110,000 distinct CDR3 sequences; about 31% were seen once. This clonotype was counted at least ten times. The antigen is unknown. The chain links TRBV20-1 to TRBJ1-2, with D unclear. This clonotype was sampled from a female donor with breast cancer. Some clones in this sample may be carry-over from other donors' samples. The specimen sequenced was axillary lymph node tissue. CDR3 loop: CSARREFNYGYTF. For the CDR3, the DNA is TGCAGTGCTAGGAGGGAGTTTAACTATGGCTACACCTTC.